A single sample is the source of the 3 T cell receptor beta chains below, sequenced in a study of tumor-infiltrating lymphocytes in primary liver carcinoma. RNA isolated from unsorted whole blood supplied the blood RNA, with germline DNA also extracted. Starting from approximately 470 ng of total RNA, TCR beta cDNA was produced with a primer in the constant region. Construction of TCR beta libraries relied on three successive nested multiplex PCR rounds employing slightly modified ARM-PCR. A C-beta reverse primer and TRBV1-TRBV30 forward primers served in each of the first two PCR rounds, at about 10 cycles apiece. TCRdb re-called the multiplex PCR reads through MiXCR, storing one row per CDR3 protein. The sample carries about 310,000 distinct CDR3 sequences, about 62% recorded once. Sequencing was carried out using peripheral blood. The receptors were gathered from a man between 40 and 49 years old with primary liver carcinoma and hepatitis B virus infection.

Remarks on this clonotype: Sequence at one end of the junction differs from germline and may be a read error. The rearrangement joins TRBV12-3 or TRBV12-4 to TRBJ2-6, with unresolved D. The CDR3 runs 14 residues. DNA for the CDR3: TGTGCCAGCAGTTTAACCTCTGGGACCAACGTCCTGACTTTC. Translated, it gives CASSLTSGTNVLTF.

The gene calls are TRBV6-5 and TRBJ2-7; D not resolved. Germline lookup yields CDR1 MNHEY and CDR2 SVGAGI. Trimming pared 10 bases from V and 4 bases from J, leaving 20 bases between. This CDR3 has 14 amino acids. The CDR3 nucleotides are TGTGCCAACAGCGTCCCGGGCCCCCCGTACGAGCAGTACTTC. It yields the protein CANSVPGPPYEQYF.

This clonotype was seen repeatedly, ten times or more. The chain joins TRBV29-1 to TRBJ2-5; D possibly uses TRBD1 or TRBD2 (5 bases each). This CDR3 has 13 residues. V was trimmed by 2 bases and J by 5 bases, leaving 12 bases between them. The germline V gene has CDR1 SQVTM and CDR2 ANQGSEA. The CDR3 DNA reads as TGCAGCGTTGAATTGCGAGGGGAGGAGACCCAGTACTTC. This codes for CSVELRGEETQYF.